A single sample is the source of the 30 T cell receptor beta chains below, sequenced in a study of blood T cell repertoires in COVID-19. Produced via immunoSEQ multiplex PCR; TCRdb's table is partial and in-frame only. The data contain about 170,000 clones, roughly 84% of them singletons. Sequencing was performed on peripheral blood. Source of these receptors: a man aged 45-65 years with active or convalescent COVID-19.

The genes are TRBV7-9 and TRBJ1-4, with TRBD1 as a possible D gene (5 bases). V was pared by 4 bases and J by 4 bases, with 10 bases between. CDR3 size: 14 residues. Germline CDR1 SEHNR, CDR2 FQNEAQ (reference sequence). CDR3 sequence: CASSSRGNNEKLFF. In DNA form, the CDR3 reads TGTGCCAGCAGCTCCCGGGGGAATAATGAAAAACTGTTTTTT.

V gene TRBV4-1 combines with J gene TRBJ1-1; D may be TRBD1 (6 bases). This CDR3 has 14 residues. V was pared by 2 bases and J by 0 bases, with 7 bases between. Germline lookup yields CDR1 MGHRA and CDR2 YSYEKL. CDR3 nucleotide sequence: TGCGCCAGCAGCCAATCAGGGGTGAACACTGAAGCTTTCTTT. Translated: CASSQSGVNTEAFF.

The V and J genes are TRBV11-3 and TRBJ2-6; D remains unclear. The CDR3 is 15 amino acids. In germline, CDR1 is SGHNT, CDR2 YENEEA. V lost 5 bases, J lost 2 bases, and 10 bases lay in between. The CDR3 loop reads CASSLTRAGANVLTF. The CDR3 nucleotides read TGTGCCAGCAGCCTAACCCGGGCTGGGGCCAACGTCCTGACTTTC. The whole variable domain, remainder taken from reference TRBV11-3 and TRBJ2-6, is EAGVVQSPRYKIIEKKQPVAFWCNPISGHNTLYWYLQNLGQGPELLIRYENEEAVDDSQLPKDRFSAERLKGVDSTLKIQPAELGDSAVYLCASSLTRAGANVLTFGAGSRLTVL.

The chain employs TRBV29-1 and TRBJ2-5, with D maybe TRBD2 (6 bases). V was shortened by 3 bases and J by 5 bases, with 10 bases between the two germline ends. The CDR3 runs to 12 residues. Germline values: CDR1 SQVTM, CDR2 ANQGSEA. The CDR3 loop is CSVEAGGETQYF. CDR3 nucleotides: TGCAGCGTTGAGGCTGGGGGGGAGACCCAGTACTTC. The variable domain in full, with the rest retrieved from reference TRBV29-1 and TRBJ2-5, is SAVISQKPSRDICQRGTSLTIQCQVDSQVTMMFWYRQQPGQSLTLIATANQGSEATYESGFVIDKFPISRPNLTFSTLTVSNMSPEDSSIYLCSVEAGGETQYFGPGTRLLVL.

The chain uses TRBV2 and TRBJ1-2; D not certain. This CDR3 is built from 14 residues. Germline V gives CDR1 SNHLY, CDR2 FYNNEI. V was clipped by 5 bases and J by 0 bases, with 10 bases between them. CDR3 DNA: TGTGCCAGCAGTCCACTAAAAGCTAACTATGGCTACACCTTC. This gives the protein CASSPLKANYGYTF.

The J gene is TRBJ1-4, the V gene TRBV6-5; D unclear. This CDR3 comprises 13 residues. Germline V CDR1 and CDR2: MNHEY, SVGAGI. V lost 0 bases and J 7 bases, leaving 6 bases between the germline ends. Here the CDR3 reads CASSYSRAEKLFF. In DNA form, the CDR3 reads TGTGCCAGCAGTTACTCGAGGGCTGAAAAACTGTTTTTT.

The rearrangement links TRBV18 to TRBJ1-1; TRBD1 might be the D (6 bases). V shed 5 bases and J shed 0 bases, with 16 bases lying between them. The CDR3 is 16 amino acids. The germline V gene encodes CDR1 KGHSH and CDR2 LQKENI. The CDR3, as DNA: TGTGCCAGCTCAGTACAGGGCCGAGACATGAACACTGAAGCTTTCTTT. It codes for CASSVQGRDMNTEAFF.

The rearrangement links TRBV5-5 to TRBJ1-6; D might be TRBD1 (6 bases). The V and J ends lost 4 bases and 4 bases respectively, with 12 bases between them. CDR1 SGHKS and CDR2 YYEKEE come from the germline V gene (reference sequence). The CDR3 is 15 amino acids. In nucleotides, the CDR3 is TGTGCCAGCAGCCGCCGGGACACTTATAATTCACCCCTCCACTTT. Its protein is CASSRRDTYNSPLHF.

V and J are TRBV18 and TRBJ2-7; TRBD2 matches 12 bases. Germline-derived CDR1 and CDR2 are KGHSH and LQKENI. Losses at the gene ends were 3 bases for V and 5 bases for J; bases not matched to a gene: 5. CDR3 length equals 15 residues. The CDR3 DNA reads as TGTGCCAGCTCACCCGGACTAGCGGGAAGCAACGAGCAGTACTTC. This gives the protein CASSPGLAGSNEQYF.

The chain joins TRBV16 to TRBJ1-4; 7 bases fit TRBD1. The junction had 4 bases not matched to a gene; V was cut back by 2 bases and J by 4 bases. Germline assignment: CDR1 KGHSY and CDR2 FQNENV. The CDR3 is 15 amino acids. CDR3 loop: CASSQNRGNNEKLFF. The CDR3 nucleotides read TGTGCCAGCAGCCAAAACAGGGGAAATAATGAAAAACTGTTTTTT. The full variable domain, completed using reference TRBV16 and TRBJ1-4, is GEEVAQTPKHLVRGEGQKAKLYCAPIKGHSYVFWYQQVLKNEFKFLISFQNENVFDETGMPKERFSAKCLPNSPCSLEIQATKLEDSAVYFCASSQNRGNNEKLFFGSGTQLSVL.

This chain uses TRBV6-6 with TRBJ2-7; 11 nucleotides line up with TRBD1. CDR1 and CDR2 (germline): MNHNY, SVGAGI (reference sequence). The V and J ends lost 6 bases and 4 bases, in that order; junction bases with no gene match: 5. The CDR3 runs to 14 residues. CDR3: CASRPGQGVYEQYF. The CDR3 bases are TGTGCCAGCAGACCGGGACAGGGGGTATACGAGCAGTACTTC.

The chain links TRBV6-2 or TRBV6-3 to TRBJ1-5; D unresolved. V was shortened by 0 bases and J by 6 bases, with 6 bases between the two germline ends. The CDR3 has 13 residues. Germline lookup yields CDR1 MNHEY and CDR2 SVGEGT. The CDR3 reads CASSYSGSQPQHF. DNA for the CDR3: TGTGCCAGCAGTTACTCCGGGAGTCAGCCCCAGCATTTT.

This rearrangement joins TRBV9 to TRBJ2-7; 7 bases match TRBD1. The V and J ends lost 2 bases and 6 bases, in that order; junction bases with no gene match: 8. Germline CDR1 is SGDLS and CDR2 is YYNGEE. There are 14 residues in the CDR3. The CDR3 here is CASSVGQVSVEQYF. In DNA, the CDR3 is TGTGCCAGCAGCGTCGGACAGGTCTCGGTCGAGCAGTACTTC.

The sample holds a few counts of this clone. The chain joins TRBV4-1 to TRBJ2-7; 7 bases are shared with TRBD2. Trimming at V came to 1 base and at J to 7 bases, leaving 4 bases not matched to a gene. CDR3 length: 13 amino acids. Germline values: CDR1 MGHRA, CDR2 YSYEKL. CDR3 nucleotides: TGCGCCAGCAGCCAAGGGGAGGGAGGGGAGCAGTACTTC. Residues: CASSQGEGGEQYF.

This rearrangement joins TRBV4-3 to TRBJ2-1; 10 nucleotides match TRBD2. The germline gives CDR1 LGHNA, CDR2 YSLEER. The CDR3 loop spans 16 amino acids. V lost 2 bases and J lost 7; bases outside the gene matches: 8. The CDR3: CASSQKAGGGSNEQFF. As DNA, the CDR3 is TGCGCCAGCAGCCAAAAAGCGGGAGGGGGTAGTAATGAGCAGTTCTTC.

This chain connects TRBV5-1 to TRBJ1-2, with a possible D match to TRBD1 (5 bases). The germline V and J ends were trimmed by 6 bases and 6 bases, with 18 bases remaining between them. The germline V gene has CDR1 SGHRS and CDR2 YFSETQ. This CDR3 contains 14 residues. The CDR3 nucleotides read TGCGCCAGCACTCTGGACGGGGGGAGGAATGGCTACACCTTC. Translating it yields CASTLDGGRNGYTF.

The CDR3 loop reads CASSLEGFGYTF. CDR3 bases: TGTGCCAGCAGCTTAGAGGGGTTTGGCTACACCTTC. The V call is TRBV7-2, the J call TRBJ1-2, with D perhaps TRBD1 (5 bases). Trimming cost V 1 base and J 7 bases, with 7 bases left between them. The CDR3 runs to 12 residues. Germline values: CDR1 SGHTA, CDR2 FQGNSA.

The rearrangement links TRBV19 to TRBJ1-2, with a weak D call TRBD1 (6 bases). Germline-derived CDR1 and CDR2 are LNHDA and SQIVND (reference sequence). This CDR3 is built from 13 residues. Trimming pared 5 bases from V and 8 bases from J, leaving 15 bases between. DNA for the CDR3: TGTGCCAGTAGTTTACAGGGTAATAGAGGCTACACCTTC. Its translation is CASSLQGNRGYTF.

V is TRBV18 and J is TRBJ1-3; no definite D call. Germline V gene data show CDR1 as KGHSH and CDR2 as LQKENI. The CDR3 covers 15 residues. V lost 6 bases, J lost 0 bases, and 12 bases lay in between. CDR3 in DNA: TGTGCCAGCTCCCGCGACGGGGACTCTGGAAACACCATATATTTT. This encodes CASSRDGDSGNTIYF.

The rearrangement links TRBV19 to TRBJ2-2; 9 bases map to TRBD1. This CDR3 region has 16 residues. Looked up from germline, CDR1 is LNHDA and CDR2 is SQIVND (reference sequence). With 5 bases clipped from V and 3 bases from J, the junction kept 7 bases outside the gene matches. The CDR3 loop is CASSPRDRVDTGELFF. CDR3 in DNA: TGTGCCAGTAGTCCCCGGGACAGGGTTGACACCGGGGAGCTGTTTTTT.

CDR3 region: CASSEYMEAVTQYF. CDR3 nucleotide sequence: TGTGCCAGCAGTGAATATATGGAGGCTGTGACCCAGTACTTC. The V call is TRBV6-1, the J call TRBJ2-5; D is perhaps TRBD2 (5 bases). Germline V gives CDR1 MNHNS, CDR2 SASEGT. The CDR3 loop spans 14 amino acids. V gave up 2 bases and J gave up 7 bases, with 14 bases separating them.

The chain links TRBV7-8 to TRBJ1-1; a possible D gene is TRBD1 (6 bases). The CDR3 length is 15 residues. Germline CDR1 reads SGHVS; CDR2 reads FQNEAQ. V lost 1 base, J lost 4 bases, and 13 bases lay in between. The CDR3 DNA reads as TGTGCCAGCAGCTTAGAGCAGGGGAGTGTCACTGAAGCTTTCTTT. Translated: CASSLEQGSVTEAFF.

The V call is TRBV11-3, the J call TRBJ2-1; 11 positions agree with TRBD2. Germline V CDR1 and CDR2: SGHNT, YENEEA. The CDR3 contains 16 residues. V dropped 5 bases and J dropped 5; count of bases not matched to a gene: 8. DNA for the CDR3: TGTGCCAGCAGCCCACCGACTAGCGGGGCTAACAATGAGCAGTTCTTC. Encoded protein: CASSPPTSGANNEQFF.

V usage is TRBV7-2 and J usage is TRBJ2-1, with D possibly being TRBD2 (5 bases). Looked up from germline, CDR1 is SGHTA and CDR2 is FQGNSA. V was cut by 4 bases and J by 3 bases, with 13 bases left in between. The CDR3 spans 15 residues. Here the CDR3 reads CASSSRRAGYNEQFF. Here the CDR3 DNA reads TGTGCCAGCAGCTCCCGCCGGGCGGGCTACAATGAGCAGTTCTTC.

The table lists this clone with a count of one. This rearrangement joins TRBV19 to TRBJ2-2; D is possibly TRBD1 (5 bases). The CDR3 consists of 15 residues. Trimming stripped 1 base from V and 2 bases from J, with 8 bases between. CDR1 is LNHDA, CDR2 SQIVND, per germline (reference sequence). The chain's CDR3 is CASSIVRGNTGELFF. Here the CDR3 DNA reads TGTGCCAGTAGTATAGTTAGGGGTAACACCGGGGAGCTGTTTTTT.

This rearrangement joins TRBV24-1 to TRBJ2-1; 13 bases match TRBD2. The CDR3 is 15 amino acids. The germline CDR1 and CDR2 sequences are KGHDR and SFDVKD. Trimming removed 9 bases from V and 0 bases from J; junction bases left unmatched: 1. CDR3 bases: TGTGCCACCGGGACTAGCGGGACCTCCTACAATGAGCAGTTCTTC. Translating it yields CATGTSGTSYNEQFF.

The chain carries TRBV7-2 and TRBJ1-1, with a possible D match to TRBD1 (5 bases). CDR1 SGHTA and CDR2 FQGNSA come from the germline V gene. The germline V and J ends were trimmed by 3 bases and 1 base, with 12 bases remaining between them. The CDR3 totals 15 residues. In DNA, the CDR3 is TGTGCCAGCAGCTTTAACTTGGGGGGGAACACTGAAGCTTTCTTT. Protein: CASSFNLGGNTEAFF.

The CDR3 coding sequence is TGTGCCACCAGTTCGGAACTAGCGGGAGTACCAGAGACCCAGTACTTC. Translating gives CATSSELAGVPETQYF. The rearrangement links TRBV24-1 to TRBJ2-5; 11 nucleotides align to TRBD2. The J segment lost 4 bases and the V segment lost 6 bases, leaving 9 bases of the junction unmatched. The CDR3 consists of 16 residues. Germline CDR1 reads KGHDR; CDR2 reads SFDVKD.

This sequence joins TRBV28 and TRBJ1-1; D not resolved. The CDR3 sequence is 13 residues long. Germline V CDR1 and CDR2: MDHEN, SYDVKM. With 8 bases removed from V and 4 bases from J, the gap between germline ends came to 14 bases. CDR3 bases: TGTGCCAGCGGCCTAGGCGCGGGCACTGAAGCTTTCTTT. Translated, it gives CASGLGAGTEAFF.

This clone showed up just once. The J gene is TRBJ2-5, the V gene TRBV13, with D tentatively TRBD2 (5 bases). The CDR3 is 17 residues long. Looked up from germline, CDR1 is PRHDT and CDR2 is FYEKMQ (reference sequence). Trimming cost V 0 bases and J 5 bases, with 19 bases left between them. For the CDR3, the DNA is TGTGCCAGCAGCTTAGGCCGAGGCTTGGGGAGCAGGGAGACCCAGTACTTC. Translation gives CASSLGRGLGSRETQYF.